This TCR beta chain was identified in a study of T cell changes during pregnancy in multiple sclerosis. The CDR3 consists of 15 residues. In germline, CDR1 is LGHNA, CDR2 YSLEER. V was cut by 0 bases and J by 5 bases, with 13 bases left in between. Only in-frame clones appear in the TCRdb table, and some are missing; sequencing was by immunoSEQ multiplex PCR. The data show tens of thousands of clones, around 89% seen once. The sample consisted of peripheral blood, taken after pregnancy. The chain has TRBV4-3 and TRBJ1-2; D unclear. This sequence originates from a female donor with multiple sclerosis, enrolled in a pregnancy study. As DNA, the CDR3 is TGCGCCAGCAGCCAAGATTCCCGGGTATTTTATGGCTACACCTTC. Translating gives CASSQDSRVFYGYTF.